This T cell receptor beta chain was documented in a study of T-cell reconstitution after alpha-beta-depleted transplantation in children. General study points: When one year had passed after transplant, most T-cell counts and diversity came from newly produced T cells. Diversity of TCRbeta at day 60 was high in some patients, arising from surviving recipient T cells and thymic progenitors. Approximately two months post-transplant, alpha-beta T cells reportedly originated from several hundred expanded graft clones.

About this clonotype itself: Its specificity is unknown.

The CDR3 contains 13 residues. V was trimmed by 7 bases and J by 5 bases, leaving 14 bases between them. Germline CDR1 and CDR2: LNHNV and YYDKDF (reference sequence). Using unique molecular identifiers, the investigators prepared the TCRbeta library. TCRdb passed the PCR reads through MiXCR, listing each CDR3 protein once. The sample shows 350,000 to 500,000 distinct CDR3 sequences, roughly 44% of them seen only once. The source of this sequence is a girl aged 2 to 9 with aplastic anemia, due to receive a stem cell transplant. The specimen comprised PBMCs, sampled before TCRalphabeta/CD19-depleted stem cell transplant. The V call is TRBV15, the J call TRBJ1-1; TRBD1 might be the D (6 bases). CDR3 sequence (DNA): TGTGCCACCACCACCGCAGGGGAGACTGAAGCTTTCTTT. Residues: CATTTAGETEAFF.